Each of the 29 T cell receptor beta chains below was sequenced from the same sample in a study of CD8 T cells in Susac syndrome (dated by TCRdb to the late 2010s). Receptor amplification or capture employed the immunoSEQ multiplex PCR assay. RNA was extracted using the RNeasy kit, and about 0.45 to 1 microgram was reverse transcribed with random hexamers. TCRdb applied fastp at Q25 and MiXCR to the public reads, then kept only in-frame beta chains. Records with the same CDR3 protein are collapsed into one entry carrying the most frequent genes and DNA. The sample table holds approximately 190,000 distinct CDR3 sequences, of which about 93% were seen once. The ten largest make up 0.1% to 0.12% of the sample. Sequencing input: CD4+ T cells from PBMCs. The source is a human donor in good health.

The V gene is TRBV6-5, the J gene TRBJ1-1; D gene ambiguous. CDR3 size: 13 residues. Germline CDR1 MNHEY, CDR2 SVGAGI. V shed 2 bases and J shed 5 bases, with 9 bases lying between them. CDR3 sequence (DNA): TGTGCCAGCAGTTACACCGGAGGGACTGAAGCTTTCTTT. It encodes CASSYTGGTEAFF.

The chain employs TRBV5-1 and TRBJ2-6; D unclear. The length of the CDR3 is 16 residues. The V end was cut by 3 bases, the J end by 4 bases, with 14 bases between. In germline, CDR1 is SGHRS, CDR2 YFSETQ. The CDR3 DNA sequence: TGCGCCAGCAGCTCCAATGTAGGGCAGGGGGCCAACGTCCTGACTTTC. Amino acids: CASSSNVGQGANVLTF.

This chain connects TRBV11-2 to TRBJ2-7, with D perhaps being TRBD1 or TRBD2 (7 bases each). With 5 bases removed from V and 8 bases from J, the gap between germline ends came to 13 bases. The CDR3 runs 12 residues. Germline V gene lookup returns CDR1 SGHAT and CDR2 FQNNGV. CDR3 amino acids: CASSPQGGKQYF. CDR3 coding DNA: TGTGCCAGCAGCCCTCAGGGGGGGAAGCAGTACTTC.

V usage is TRBV5-6 and J usage is TRBJ1-5; TRBD1 might be the D (6 bases). Germline V gene lookup returns CDR1 SGHDT and CDR2 YYEEEE. V lost 1 base and J 0 bases, leaving 8 bases between the germline ends. The CDR3 has 15 amino acids. CDR3: CASSLTGNSNQPQHF. In nucleotides, the CDR3 is TGTGCCAGCAGCTTGACAGGGAATAGCAATCAGCCCCAGCATTTT.

The CDR3: CSAYLVETQYF. CDR3 nucleotides: TGCAGTGCCTACCTAGTAGAGACCCAGTACTTC. This chain uses TRBV20-1 with TRBJ2-5; no clear D. Germline values: CDR1 DFQATT, CDR2 SNEGSKA (reference sequence). V was clipped by 6 bases and J by 4 bases, with 9 bases between them. The CDR3 sequence is 11 residues long.

J is TRBJ2-2 and V is TRBV6-5, with TRBD2 matching over 12 bases. This CDR3 region has 15 residues. V was pared by 5 bases and J by 4 bases, with 2 bases of the junction left unmatched. Germline values: CDR1 MNHEY, CDR2 SVGAGI. CDR3 region: CASSLAGGFTGELFF. The CDR3 bases are TGTGCCAGCAGTCTAGCGGGGGGGTTCACCGGGGAGCTGTTTTTT.

The chain combines TRBV7-9 with TRBJ1-6, with 12 bases lining up with TRBD1. In germline, CDR1 is SEHNR, CDR2 FQNEAQ (reference sequence). The CDR3 spans 17 residues. V lost 7 bases and J lost 6; bases outside the gene matches: 10. This CDR3 is CASTPTGQGAPNSPLHF. In nucleotides, the CDR3 is TGTGCCAGCACTCCCACGGGACAGGGGGCTCCTAATTCACCCCTCCACTTT.

The chain employs TRBV6-2 or TRBV6-3 and TRBJ2-1, with TRBD2 identical over 11 bases. The CDR3 has 15 amino acids. The V and J ends lost 6 bases and 8 bases, in that order; junction bases with no gene match: 9. CDR1 and CDR2 (germline): MNHEY, SVGEGT. CDR3 coding DNA: TGTGCCAGCAGGCCTAGCGGGGGGCCGCGCGATGAGCAGTTCTTC. This codes for CASRPSGGPRDEQFF.

V gene TRBV6-1 combines with J gene TRBJ2-1; 7 bases are a match to TRBD2. CDR1 MNHNS and CDR2 SASEGT come from the germline V gene. V shed 6 bases, J shed 0 bases, and the junction held 8 bases outside the gene matches. The CDR3 has 16 amino acids. The CDR3 spells CASSRAAGSSYNEQFF. The CDR3 DNA follows: TGTGCCAGCAGCCGCGCAGCGGGGAGCTCCTACAATGAGCAGTTCTTC.

V gene TRBV29-1 combines with J gene TRBJ2-7, with 7 bases fitting TRBD1. Germline CDR1 SQVTM, CDR2 ANQGSEA. This CDR3 has 12 residues. V gave up 4 bases and J gave up 3 bases; unmatched junction bases: 3. The CDR3 spells CSVVPGGYEQYF. The CDR3 DNA reads TGCAGCGTTGTCCCAGGGGGCTACGAGCAGTACTTC.

This sequence joins TRBV20-1 and TRBJ1-1; TRBD1 is a possible D gene (5 bases). The CDR3 has 13 residues. The V gene lost 2 bases and the J gene lost 3 bases, with 10 bases spanning the gap. Germline CDR1 is DFQATT and CDR2 is SNEGSKA (reference sequence). The CDR3 reads CSARMGVDTEAFF. DNA of the CDR3: TGCAGTGCTAGAATGGGGGTGGACACTGAAGCTTTCTTT.

This sequence joins TRBV14 and TRBJ2-3, with no clear D. The CDR3 loop spans 12 amino acids. Looked up from germline, CDR1 is SGHDN and CDR2 is FVKESK. V dropped 1 base and J dropped 7 bases, with 6 bases sitting between them. CDR3 loop: CASSQGGNTQYF. The DNA for the CDR3 is TGTGCCAGCAGCCAAGGCGGAAATACGCAGTATTTT. The entire variable domain, with the rest obtained from reference TRBV14 and TRBJ2-3, is as follows: EAGVTQFPSHSVIEKGQTVTLRCDPISGHDNLYWYRRVMGKEIKFLLHFVKESKQDESGMPNNRFLAERTGGTYSTLKVQPAELEDSGVYFCASSQGGNTQYFGPGTRLTVL.

The chain has TRBV30 and TRBJ1-2, with unresolved D. Between the trimmed V and J ends, which lost 0 bases and 8 bases, there was a span of 7 bases. This CDR3 comprises 11 residues. The germline CDR1 and CDR2 sequences are GTSNPN and SVGIG (reference sequence). The CDR3, as DNA: TGTGCCTGGAGTGTGAATGAGGGCTACACCTTC. Amino acid sequence: CAWSVNEGYTF.

The chain combines TRBV12-3 or TRBV12-4 with TRBJ1-4; D is unresolved. The CDR3 contains 15 residues. V was shortened by 3 bases and J by 5 bases, with 13 bases between the two germline ends. The CDR3 nucleotides are TGTGCCAGCAGTTTTGGGGATGGACCAAATGAAAAACTGTTTTTT. The encoded protein is CASSFGDGPNEKLFF.

V is TRBV24-1 and J is TRBJ2-7; 8 bases match TRBD1. The V gene's germline CDR1 is KGHDR and CDR2 SFDVKD. The CDR3 runs to 12 residues. J was trimmed by 7 bases and V by 9 bases; bases with no gene match: 7. CDR3 coding DNA: TGTGCCACCGGGGACAGGATGGGGGAGCAGTACTTC. Its translation: CATGDRMGEQYF.

The chain joins TRBV10-3 to TRBJ2-5; D tentatively reads TRBD1 or TRBD2 (6 bases each). The germline gives CDR1 ENHRY, CDR2 SYGVKD. V dropped 7 bases and J dropped 0 bases, with 12 bases sitting between them. The CDR3 extends over 14 amino acids. The CDR3 loop reads CAITGGAYQETQYF. The CDR3 DNA reads TGTGCCATCACCGGGGGCGCGTACCAAGAGACCCAGTACTTC.

CDR3 residues: CASSRQGNGSPLHF. As DNA, the CDR3 is TGTGCCAGCAGTCGACAGGGGAATGGCTCACCCCTCCACTTT. The chain links TRBV3-1 to TRBJ1-6; 8 bases match TRBD1. Looked up from germline, CDR1 is LGHDT and CDR2 is YNNKEL (reference sequence). The CDR3 loop spans 14 amino acids. V shed 6 bases and J 10 bases; nucleotides not matched to a gene: 8. The full variable domain, with the rest looked up from reference TRBV3-1 and TRBJ1-6, is DTAVSQTPKYLVTQMGNDKSIKCEQNLGHDTMYWYKQDSKKFLKIMFSYNNKELIINETVPNRFSPKSPDKAHLNLHINSLELGDSAVYFCASSRQGNGSPLHFGNGTRLTVT.

This clonotype was recorded a few times. The V and J genes are TRBV3-1 and TRBJ2-3; the D gene is possibly TRBD1 (5 bases). V lost 4 bases to trimming and J lost 4 bases, with 9 bases between them. The length of the CDR3 is 13 residues. Germline V gene sequence: CDR1 LGHDT, CDR2 YNNKEL (reference sequence). The CDR3 protein is CASSPGWPDTQYF. The CDR3 DNA reads TGTGCCAGCAGCCCAGGGTGGCCAGATACGCAGTATTTT.

V is TRBV7-8 and J is TRBJ2-7; D is ambiguous. The CDR3 totals 13 residues. Germline assignment: CDR1 SGHVS and CDR2 FQNEAQ. V dropped 1 base and J dropped 2 bases, with 6 bases sitting between them. The CDR3 DNA follows: TGTGCCAGCAGCTTAGGGACGCCCTACGAGCAGTACTTC. This encodes CASSLGTPYEQYF. The full variable domain, with the rest looked up from reference TRBV7-8 and TRBJ2-7, is GAGVSQSPRYKVAKRGQDVALRCDPISGHVSLFWYQQALGQGPEFLTYFQNEAQLDKSGLPSDRFFAERPEGSVSTLKIQRTQQEDSAVYLCASSLGTPYEQYFGPGTRLTVT.

This sequence joins TRBV12-3 or TRBV12-4 and TRBJ2-5; D ambiguous. The CDR3 spans 16 residues. V dropped 6 bases and J dropped 4 bases, with 21 bases sitting between them. CDR3 loop: CASSPAPRSNGETQYF. CDR3 in DNA: TGTGCCAGCAGCCCTGCGCCGAGGAGCAATGGAGAGACCCAGTACTTC.

This clonotype was detected once. The chain uses TRBV15 and TRBJ1-5; TRBD1 matches 8 bases. V dropped 3 bases and J dropped 5; count of bases not matched to a gene: 3. Looked up from germline, CDR1 is LNHNV and CDR2 is YYDKDF (reference sequence). The CDR3 runs to 14 residues. The CDR3: CATSRGQDYQPQHF. For the CDR3, the DNA is TGTGCCACCAGCAGGGGACAGGATTATCAGCCCCAGCATTTT.

CDR3 region: CASRPGQNSNQPQHF. Here the CDR3 DNA reads TGTGCCAGCAGGCCGGGACAGAATAGCAATCAGCCCCAGCATTTT. The genes are TRBV2 and TRBJ1-5; 7 nucleotides line up with TRBD1. This CDR3 is built from 15 residues. With V trimmed by 6 bases and J by 0 bases, 5 bases remained unmatched. The germline CDR1 and CDR2 sequences are SNHLY and FYNNEI.

The V and J genes are TRBV10-3 and TRBJ1-1; TRBD1 is a possible D gene (5 bases). Trimming took 0 bases from V and 4 from J, leaving 12 bases between them. Germline CDR1 ENHRY, CDR2 SYGVKD. The CDR3 spans 15 residues. The CDR3: CAISESSGGGTEAFF. The CDR3 bases are TGTGCCATCAGTGAGTCATCGGGGGGTGGCACTGAAGCTTTCTTT.

The chain joins TRBV5-1 to TRBJ2-1; D might be TRBD1 or TRBD2, each matching 6 bases. Trimming took 2 bases from V and 2 from J, leaving 14 bases between them. This CDR3 is built from 16 residues. The germline V gene has CDR1 SGHRS and CDR2 YFSETQ. The CDR3 nucleotides are TGCGCCAGCAGCTTAGTTCTCGGGGGCCCCTACAATGAGCAGTTCTTC. Residues: CASSLVLGGPYNEQFF.

The chain couples TRBV3-1 to TRBJ1-1; 7 nucleotides match TRBD1. Germline V CDR1 and CDR2: LGHDT, YNNKEL (reference sequence). The CDR3 is made up of 16 amino acids. The V segment lost 1 base and the J segment 1 base; nucleotides outside the gene matches: 6. CDR3: CASSQVSHRGNTEAFF. The CDR3 nucleotides read TGTGCCAGCAGCCAAGTGAGCCACAGGGGGAACACTGAAGCTTTCTTT.

This chain uses TRBV2 with TRBJ2-2, with D perhaps matching TRBD2 (5 bases). The V gene lost 7 bases and the J gene lost 0 bases, with 12 bases spanning the gap. The CDR3 is 15 residues long. Per germline, CDR1 SNHLY and CDR2 FYNNEI. The CDR3 sequence: CASTSLGANTGELFF. DNA for the CDR3: TGTGCCAGCACCTCTTTGGGAGCGAACACCGGGGAGCTGTTTTTT.

The chain carries TRBV2 and TRBJ2-3; 11 bases are shared with TRBD2. The CDR3 length is 15 residues. Trimming at V came to 6 bases and at J to 3 bases, leaving 5 bases not matched to a gene. Germline V gene data show CDR1 as SNHLY and CDR2 as FYNNEI. CDR3 sequence: CASRRLAGTTDTQYF. CDR3 bases: TGTGCCAGCAGGAGACTAGCGGGGACTACAGATACGCAGTATTTT.

The chain links TRBV30 to TRBJ1-3; 8 bases agree with TRBD1. Losses at the gene ends were 2 bases for V and 2 bases for J; bases not matched to a gene: 2. CDR1 and CDR2 from the germline V gene are GTSNPN and SVGIG (reference sequence). This CDR3 is 14 amino acids long. The CDR3 loop is CAWSQGAAGNTIYF. CDR3 in DNA: TGTGCCTGGAGTCAGGGGGCAGCTGGAAACACCATATATTTT. Using reference TRBV30 and TRBJ1-3 for the parts outside the CDR3, the full variable domain is SQTIHQWPATLVQPVGSPLSLECTVEGTSNPNLYWYRQAAGRGLQLLFYSVGIGQISSEVPQNLSASRPQDRQFILSSKKLLLSDSGFYLCAWSQGAAGNTIYFGEGSWLTVV.

The chain couples TRBV11-2 to TRBJ2-3; TRBD1 matches at 8 bases. Looked up from germline, CDR1 is SGHAT and CDR2 is FQNNGV. The trim removed 5 bases at V and 3 bases at J, leaving 13 bases unmatched. The CDR3 contains 17 residues. The CDR3 DNA sequence: TGTGCCAGCAGCCCCCTGGACAGGGTTTGGGAGACAGATACGCAGTATTTT. Its protein is CASSPLDRVWETDTQYF.